This T cell receptor beta chain was sequenced for a study of T cells in Graves' hyperthyroidism and ophthalmopathy. Study-level points and caveats: Before onset, by a median of approximately 5.9 months, the model predicted ophthalmopathy.

With respect to this clonotype: Its target is not known.

The junction had 9 bases not matched to a gene; V was cut back by 5 bases and J by 7 bases. CDR3 size: 14 residues. CDR1 MNHNS and CDR2 SASEGT come from the germline V gene. Amplification of TCR beta CDR3 regions used RNA as the template. HTBI primers were the set used in a first-round RT-PCR of the TCR CDR3. TCRdb called the multiplex PCR reads again in MiXCR, with one record for every CDR3 protein. This sample has more than 600,000 distinct CDR3 sequences, with around 15% found just once. Across 18 months, stable Graves' hyperthyroidism was marked by no progression to ophthalmopathy. Patients with uncontrolled infections, other autoimmune diseases, pregnancy or lactation were excluded. The diagnostic basis comprised clinical symptoms, serum thyroxine and TRAb, thyroid ultrasound and orbital computed tomography.

The sequenced sample was blood. The sequence was obtained from a man aged 18 to 35 with Graves' hyperthyroidism. The V gene is TRBV6-1, the J gene TRBJ2-7; 9 positions match TRBD2. CDR3 bases: TGTGCCAGCAGTTACCTTAGCGGGAGCCGGGAGCAGTACTTC. Translated, it gives CASSYLSGSREQYF.